A selection of T cell receptor beta chains follows, all from one sample in a study of identifying expanded T cells in peripheral blood. Libraries were prepared by immunoSEQ multiplex PCR; TCRdb keeps only in-frame clonotypes and omits some of them. The sample lists around 85,000 clones; approximately 89% were seen once. Sequenced sample: blood. The source of these receptors is a person between 18 and 75 years old in good health. Each CDR3 is given with its conserved first and last residue. The D gene is left open where the match is weak. Clone size is shown for a subset of rows, as once, few, many or a class of expanded clone.

V gene,J gene,clone size,D gene,CDR3 protein,CDR3 DNA
TRBV5-8,TRBJ2-3,.,.,CASSLPGVDTQYF,TGTGCCAGCAGCTTGCCTGGGGTGGATACGCAGTATTTT
TRBV5-6,TRBJ1-2,.,.,CASSVLQGLYGYTF,TGTGCCAGCAGCGTATTACAGGGCCTATATGGCTACACCTTC
TRBV9,TRBJ2-2,few,.,CASSSDDGGELFF,TGTGCCAGCAGCTCAGACGATGGCGGGGAGCTGTTTTTT
TRBV7-2,TRBJ2-1,.,TRBD1,CASSRRVQGHHEQFF,TGTGCCAGCAGCAGACGAGTACAGGGGCATCATGAGCAGTTCTTC
TRBV2,TRBJ2-4,.,.,CASSPSVLAKNIQYF,TGTGCCAGCAGTCCTTCAGTTTTAGCCAAAAACATTCAGTACTTC
TRBV2,TRBJ2-7,.,.,CASSEGQPGTGQYF,TGTGCCAGCAGTGAAGGACAGCCGGGGACGGGGCAGTACTTC
TRBV5-1,TRBJ2-7,once,.,CASSLDVRTYEQYF,TGCGCCAGCAGCTTGGACGTCCGGACCTACGAGCAGTACTTC
TRBV25-1,TRBJ2-7,once,.,CASRSSILTGEQYF,TGTGCCAGCAGAAGTTCAATATTGACGGGCGAGCAGTACTTC
TRBV5-4,TRBJ2-1,.,.,CASSIRSGAAYNEQFF,TGTGCCAGCAGTATTCGGTCGGGGGCCGCCTACAATGAGCAGTTCTTC
TRBV4-3,TRBJ1-1,.,.,CASSQDLMDGNTEAFF,TGCGCCAGCAGCCAAGATCTTATGGACGGGAACACTGAAGCTTTCTTT
TRBV11-3,TRBJ1-1,.,TRBD1,CASSARQGGVTEAFF,TGTGCCAGCAGCGCCCGACAGGGCGGAGTTACTGAAGCTTTCTTT
TRBV28,TRBJ2-7,.,TRBD2,CASIPGTGTSSYEQYF,TGTGCCAGCATTCCAGGGACGGGGACTAGCTCCTACGAGCAGTACTTC
TRBV5-1,TRBJ2-1,.,TRBD2,CASTPGGTTDEQFF,TGCGCCAGCACCCCCGGGGGGACTACTGATGAGCAGTTCTTC
TRBV5-1,TRBJ2-1,.,TRBD2,CASSWTSGTGYEQFF,TGCGCCAGCAGCTGGACTAGCGGGACGGGATATGAGCAGTTCTTC
TRBV27,TRBJ2-3,.,TRBD2,CASRPSGRSTDTQYF,TGTGCCAGCAGGCCTAGCGGGCGCAGCACAGATACGCAGTATTTT
TRBV4-1,TRBJ2-5,.,.,CASSQAGLGTQYF,TGCGCCAGCAGCCAAGCGGGTCTAGGGACCCAGTACTTC